The present entry profiles one T cell receptor (beta chain) with its context. The antigen this receptor binds is unknown. No much larger clonotype is one base removed from it; base qualities were not supplied. This entry belongs to a study of blood T cell repertoires in COVID-19 (TCRdb year 2020). Looking at the study overall: Samples from collaborators originated in the United States, Italy and Spain and spanned both the acute and convalescent phases of COVID-19. The material from the prospective study consisted of cDNA or gDNA derived from T cells, B-cell-depleted T cells, or PBMCs. Deeply sampled blood TCRbeta repertoires from subjects exposed to, actively infected with, or recovered from COVID-19 were included in the dataset. The repertoires were made available in a free public database intended to serve as a resource for research on the immune response to SARS-CoV-2. Samples were obtained from the ongoing ImmuneRACE study (first 160 participants) and from roughly 1,300 subjects provided by 6 global collaborators. The sample metadata nearly always contained a de-identified subject ID, COVID-19 status, age in years and sex. Where available, HLA class I and class II types were taken from metadata supplied by the sample provider and were not determined by assay-based typing.

Participants in the prospective study were aged roughly 18 to 100 years, lived in under 30 United States geographic areas, and enrolled through a virtual design. In the prospective study, cohorts were assigned on the basis of participant-reported clinical history obtained from a screening survey and a study questionnaire. Exposed participants had been in contact, within 2 weeks of entering the study, with a person who had a PCR-confirmed or clinician-diagnosed case of COVID-19. In the prospective study, whole blood, serum and a nasopharyngeal or oropharyngeal swab were collected from each participant by mobile phlebotomists. Prospective study participants could optionally give additional blood draws and questionnaires over a roughly 2-month period. Blood samples from the prospective study were shipped frozen or at room temperature prior to DNA extraction. On the study overall, not on this receptor specifically: How much clinical and demographic metadata was included differed by source and by participant, and the metadata was provided uncurated.

TCRbeta CDR3 regions were amplified from genomic DNA using the immunoSEQ Assay, a bias-controlled multiplex PCR. In the original analysis: Within the assay, amplification of reference gene primers was used to estimate how many nucleated cells each sample contained. To quantify the absolute abundance of each unique TCRbeta CDR3 rearrangement, sequence reads were collapsed and filtered. For each sample, productive Simpson clonality was calculated as the square root of Simpson's diversity index over productive rearrangements. TCRdb provides this immuneACCESS table in a form limited to in-frame rearrangements. Some clones are lacking; in checked studies, under half of them reflect an unresolved V gene, and why the rest are absent is not known. V and J calls and clone size are given by that table; D and trimming were obtained from the DNA. The sample yields fewer than 250,000 clones; 80% to 90% were counted once. Over 0.75% of the sample rests with the top ten.

Specimen: PBMCs or T cells enriched from blood (not recorded which). The TCR originated in a man over 45 who had been exposed to COVID-19.

In nucleotide form, the sequence is TGTGCCAGCAGGCGGGGGGGCTTTACGGAGACCCAGTACTTC. This gives the protein CASRRGGFTETQYF. The V and J genes are TRBV6-5 and TRBJ2-5; 9 nucleotides in the junction match TRBD2. The germline V gene specifies MNHEY as CDR1 and SVGAGI as CDR2. The CDR3 runs 14 residues from the cysteine to the phenylalanine. Of the read, only the CDR3 DNA is kept; its 42 bases are in frame from base 1. V has 6 bases trimmed and J has 5 bases trimmed; junction bases matching no gene number 7.